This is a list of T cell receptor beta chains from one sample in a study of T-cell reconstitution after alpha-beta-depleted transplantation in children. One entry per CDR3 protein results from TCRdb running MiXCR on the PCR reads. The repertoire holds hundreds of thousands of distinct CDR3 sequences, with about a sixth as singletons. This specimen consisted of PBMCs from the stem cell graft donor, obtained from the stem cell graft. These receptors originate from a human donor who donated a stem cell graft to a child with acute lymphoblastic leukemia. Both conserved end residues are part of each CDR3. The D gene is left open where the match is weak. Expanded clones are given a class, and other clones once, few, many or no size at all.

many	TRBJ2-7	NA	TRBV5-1	TGCGCCAGCAGCTTGGGTCCGGGACTTGCGGGTGAGCAGTACTTC	CASSLGPGLAGEQYF
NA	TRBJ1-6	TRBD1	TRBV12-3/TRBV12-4	TGTGCCAGCAGTTTGACAGGGTTGGGTTCACCCCTCCACTTT	CASSLTGLGSPLHF
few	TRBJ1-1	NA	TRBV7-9	TGTGCCAGCAGGTTTCCCCCGGGATTTATGAACACTGAAGCTTTCTTT	CASRFPPGFMNTEAFF
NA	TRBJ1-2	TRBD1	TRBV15	TGTGCCACCAGCAGAGACAGGGGGCATCGGTATGGCTACACCTTC	CATSRDRGHRYGYTF
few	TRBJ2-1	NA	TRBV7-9	TGTGCCAGCAATGGCAGGGAATACAATGAGCAGTTCTTC	CASNGREYNEQFF
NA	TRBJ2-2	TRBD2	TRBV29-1	TGCAGCGTCCCCGGGACTAGCGATGTCGGGGAGCTGTTTTTT	CSVPGTSDVGELFF
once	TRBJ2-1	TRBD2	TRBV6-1	TGTGCCAGCAGCCCTCGCGGAGGTTCAACGGGAGGGCCTTACAATGAGCAGTTCTTC	CASSPRGGSTGGPYNEQFF
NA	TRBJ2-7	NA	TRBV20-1	TGCAGTGCTAGCAATCCAGGGATTGGTGAGCAGTACTTC	CSASNPGIGEQYF
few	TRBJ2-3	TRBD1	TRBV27	TGTGCCAGCGCACGGACAGGGGTGTCCCTCCGGGGGACCACAGATACGCAGTATTTT	CASARTGVSLRGTTDTQYF
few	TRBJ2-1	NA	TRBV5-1	TGCGCCAGCAGCCCGACCGCTATGGACAGCGCCTTTTGGGATGAGCAGTTCTTC	CASSPTAMDSAFWDEQFF
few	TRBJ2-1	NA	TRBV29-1	TGCAGCGATAGGACAGCATACAATGAGCAGTTCTTC	CSDRTAYNEQFF
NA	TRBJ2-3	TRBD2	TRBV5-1	TGCGCCAGCAACCTGGAGGGAAGCGGGACTGGCACAGATACGCAGTATTTT	CASNLEGSGTGTDTQYF
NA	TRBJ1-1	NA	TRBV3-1	TGTGCCAGCTGGGGGGGGCTGAACACTGAAGCTTTCTTT	CASWGGLNTEAFF
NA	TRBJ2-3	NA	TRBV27	TGTGCCAGCGGATACAGGGAGGGTTTTCGTGTTACGCAGTATTTT	CASGYREGFRVTQYF
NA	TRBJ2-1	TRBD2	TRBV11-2	TGTGCCAGCAGCCCGACCCAGCGGGAGCATACATTAAGTGAGCAGTTCTTC	CASSPTQREHTLSEQFF
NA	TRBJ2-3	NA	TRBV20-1	TGCAGTGCTGCCCCAGCGGATCACACAGATACGCAGTATTTT	CSAAPADHTDTQYF
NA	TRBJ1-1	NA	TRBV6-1	TGTGCCAGCAGTGAACCGGAGAACACTGAAGCTTTCTTT	CASSEPENTEAFF
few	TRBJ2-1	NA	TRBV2	TGTGCCAGCAGTGACGTGACAGACTCCTACAATGAGCAGTTCTTC	CASSDVTDSYNEQFF
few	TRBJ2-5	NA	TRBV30	TGTGCCTGGAGTGTGGCTCTGTACCAAGAGACCCAGTACTTC	CAWSVALYQETQYF
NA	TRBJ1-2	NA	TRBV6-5	TGTGCCAGCAGTTACTCCCCCAGGGTTGACTATGGCTACACCTTC	CASSYSPRVDYGYTF
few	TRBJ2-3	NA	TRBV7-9	TGTGCCAGCAGCTTATTTCCGACAGATACGCAGTATTTT	CASSLFPTDTQYF
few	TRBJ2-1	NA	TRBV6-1	TGTGCCAGCAGTGGAAGGGGGGGACCTTACAATGAGCAGTTCTTC	CASSGRGGPYNEQFF